These 13 T cell receptor beta chains share one sample of origin, sequenced in a study of cytotoxic CD8 clonotypes in ibrutinib-treated CLL (dated by TCRdb to the early 2020s). Libraries were prepared through the immunoSEQ multiplex PCR assay. The source is immuneACCESS, and TCRdb retained only in-frame sequences with V and J called. Part of the clones is not carried over; for the studies checked, unresolved V genes explain less than half of this, and the remainder is unexplained. The sample table shows some 350,000 clones, and under 70% are seen once. The ten largest make up 6% to 6.5% of the sample. Sample: PBMCs, taken after 36 months of ibrutinib treatment. Receptor source: a human donor with chronic lymphocytic leukemia.

This clone has a handful of counts. V is TRBV7-2 and J is TRBJ1-2, with 9 bases lining up with TRBD1. The V gene's germline CDR1 is SGHTA and CDR2 FQGNSA. V shed 3 bases, J shed 8 bases, and the junction held 7 bases outside the gene matches. The CDR3 has 14 residues. The CDR3: CASSLGQGVRGYTF. CDR3 DNA sequence: TGTGCCAGCAGCTTGGGACAGGGTGTAAGGGGCTACACCTTC.

This clone came up a few times. This chain connects TRBV4-1 to TRBJ2-7, with 8 positions matching TRBD2. The CDR3 covers 16 residues. The ends lost 0 bases at V and 3 bases at J; junction bases unmatched: 7. Germline CDR1 is MGHRA and CDR2 is YSYEKL. The CDR3: CASSQDPRLAGYEQYF. Written as DNA, the CDR3 is TGCGCCAGCAGCCAAGATCCTCGGCTAGCGGGCTACGAGCAGTACTTC.

J is TRBJ2-7 and V is TRBV11-2; D not resolved. V was pared by 1 base and J by 3 bases, with 10 bases between. The germline gives CDR1 SGHAT, CDR2 FQNNGV. This CDR3 contains 14 residues. The CDR3 here is CASSLVGRYYEQYF. CDR3 DNA: TGTGCCAGCAGCTTAGTCGGGCGATACTACGAGCAGTACTTC.

The CDR3 DNA is TGTGCCAGCAGGCCTAGACAGGGGTCGGTGACCCAGCATTTT. It translates to CASRPRQGSVTQHF. The chain is built from TRBV6-6 and TRBJ1-5; 8 bases fit TRBD1. The germline V gene encodes CDR1 MNHNY and CDR2 SVGAGI (reference sequence). Trimming cost V 6 bases and J 11 bases; bases outside gene matches: 12. This CDR3 is built from 14 residues.

This clone was found a few times. The chain couples TRBV4-1 to TRBJ2-7; tentative D call: TRBD2 (7 bases). V lost 11 bases, J lost 0 bases, and 17 bases lay in between. The CDR3 is 14 amino acids. Germline V gene sequence: CDR1 MGHRA, CDR2 YSYEKL. The CDR3 DNA reads TGCGCCTCCTCGACGGCGGGGGCCTCCTACGAGCAGTACTTC. It encodes CASSTAGASYEQYF.

This clone was counted between two and nine times. The chain is built from TRBV5-1 and TRBJ2-7; a possible D gene is TRBD1 (6 bases). Trimming took off 0 bases at V and 1 base at J, with 11 bases between the two ends. Per germline, CDR1 SGHRS and CDR2 YFSETQ. The CDR3 has 15 residues. The CDR3 spells CASSLALTGSYEQYF. The CDR3 DNA reads as TGCGCCAGCAGCTTGGCCCTGACAGGTTCCTACGAGCAGTACTTC.

This clone has just a few counts. V and J are TRBV2 and TRBJ1-1; D is unclear. V shed 3 bases and J shed 5 bases, with 7 bases lying between them. This CDR3 comprises 12 residues. Looked up from germline, CDR1 is SNHLY and CDR2 is FYNNEI. Here the CDR3 reads CASSETGTEAFF. In DNA, the CDR3 is TGTGCCAGCAGTGAGACGGGGACTGAAGCTTTCTTT.

The rearrangement links TRBV6-1 to TRBJ1-2; D call uncertain. This CDR3 is 14 amino acids long. The V end was cut by 7 bases, the J end by 8 bases, with 20 bases between. The germline gives CDR1 MNHNS, CDR2 SASEGT. Written as DNA, the CDR3 is TGTGCCAGCAAGGAGTTGGCGTCCTCTCCGGGCTACACCTTC. Amino acid sequence: CASKELASSPGYTF.

The gene calls are TRBV28 and TRBJ2-2; possibly TRBD1 for D (6 bases). V was clipped by 4 bases and J by 4 bases, with 13 bases between them. The germline gives CDR1 MDHEN, CDR2 SYDVKM. The CDR3 runs to 15 residues. In DNA form, the CDR3 reads TGTGCCAGCAGTTCAGGGGATTATGGCACCGGGGAGCTGTTTTTT. Amino acid sequence: CASSSGDYGTGELFF.

The V call is TRBV6-6, the J call TRBJ2-1, with 10 nucleotides matching TRBD2. V was pared by 0 bases and J by 6 bases, with 5 bases of the junction left unmatched. Looked up from germline, CDR1 is MNHNY and CDR2 is SVGAGI (reference sequence). CDR3 size: 16 residues. In DNA, the CDR3 is TGTGCCAGCAGTTACTCGATAGCGGGAGGTGGCAATGAGCAGTTCTTC. This codes for CASSYSIAGGGNEQFF.

The chain joins TRBV7-9 to TRBJ2-1, with 10 bases lining up with TRBD2. Germline lookup yields CDR1 SEHNR and CDR2 FQNEAQ (reference sequence). This CDR3 is built from 14 residues. Trimming at V came to 1 base and at J to 8 bases, leaving 2 bases not matched to a gene. The CDR3 coding sequence is TGTGCCAGCAGCTTAGGGCTAGCGGGGGATGAGCAGTTCTTC. Encoded protein: CASSLGLAGDEQFF.

This clone came up a few times. This chain joins TRBV18 and TRBJ1-5, with 8 bases aligning to TRBD1. The V gene's germline CDR1 is KGHSH and CDR2 LQKENI. The trim removed 4 bases at V and 6 bases at J, leaving 5 bases unmatched. The CDR3 is made up of 14 amino acids. The DNA for the CDR3 is TGTGCCAGCTCACGCGACAGGGGATTTCAGCCCCAGCATTTT. This codes for CASSRDRGFQPQHF.

A note on this clone: This CDR3 is also generated by other DNA sequences in the sample. This chain joins TRBV2 and TRBJ2-5, with 7 positions matching TRBD1. Germline-derived CDR1 and CDR2 are SNHLY and FYNNEI. This CDR3 spans 13 amino acids. With 5 bases clipped from V and 4 bases from J, the junction kept 4 bases outside the gene matches. CDR3 coding DNA: TGTGCCAGCAGTCGGACAGGAGGAGAGACCCAGTACTTC. Translated, it gives CASSRTGGETQYF.